This T cell receptor (beta chain) was captured in a study of vaccination effects on CD4 cells after COVID-19. Study background: Once vaccinated, a few convalescent patients were sampled both early and late afterward.

CD4+ T cells specific for antigen were expanded with viral peptide pools by the ViraFEST assay before sequencing. Culturing for ten to eleven days preceded CD4+ T cell isolation. The person acquired a PCR-confirmed SARS-CoV-2 infection between March and December 2020. As their vaccination, participants received two doses of either BNT162b2 or mRNA-1273. For each well, some 1.9 million PBMC were cultured with 10 IU/ml IL-2 and roughly 9.8 ug/ml peptides. Half the medium was replaced with IL-2 medium on days 3 and 7. Points from the study as a whole: Late post-vaccination, clones induced by infection and those induced by vaccine underwent marked clonal contraction.

Germline V CDR1 and CDR2: ENHRY, SYGVKD. This CDR3 has 16 residues. V lost 7 bases and J lost 2, with 20 bases in between. Clones were read by immunoSEQ multiplex PCR, and TCRdb kept only the in-frame ones, dropping some. The sample yields about 17,000 clones, around 74% seen once. To note about this clone: Antigen: not known.

The clonotype comes from a human donor who had a prior SARS-CoV-2 infection. This material consisted of CD4+ T cells from PBMCs cultured with SARS-CoV-2 spike peptides, taken after COVID-19 vaccination. The chain combines TRBV10-3 with TRBJ2-5; weak D call: TRBD2 (6 bases). The CDR3 is CAINCFDAGQQETQYF. The CDR3 region has the DNA TGTGCCATCAACTGTTTTGATGCGGGGCAACAAGAGACCCAGTACTTC.